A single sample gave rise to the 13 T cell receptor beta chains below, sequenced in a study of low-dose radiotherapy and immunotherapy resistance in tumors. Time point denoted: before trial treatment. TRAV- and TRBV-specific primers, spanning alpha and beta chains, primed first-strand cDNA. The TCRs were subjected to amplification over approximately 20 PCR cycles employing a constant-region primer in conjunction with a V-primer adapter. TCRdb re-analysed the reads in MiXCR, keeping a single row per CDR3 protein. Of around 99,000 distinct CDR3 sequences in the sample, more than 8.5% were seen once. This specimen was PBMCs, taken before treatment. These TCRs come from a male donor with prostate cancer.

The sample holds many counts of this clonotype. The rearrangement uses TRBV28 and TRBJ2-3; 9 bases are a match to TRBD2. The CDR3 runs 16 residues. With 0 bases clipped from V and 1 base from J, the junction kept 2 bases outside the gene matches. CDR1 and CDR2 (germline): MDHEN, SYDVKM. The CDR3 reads CASSLWASGGTDTQYF. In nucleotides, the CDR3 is TGTGCCAGCAGTTTATGGGCTAGCGGGGGCACAGATACGCAGTATTTT.

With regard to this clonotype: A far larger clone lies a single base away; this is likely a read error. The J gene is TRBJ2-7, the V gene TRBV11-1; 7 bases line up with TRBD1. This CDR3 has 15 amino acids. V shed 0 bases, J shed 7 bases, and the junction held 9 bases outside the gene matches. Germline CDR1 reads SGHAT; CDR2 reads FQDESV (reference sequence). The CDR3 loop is CASSLAGGSYNEQYF. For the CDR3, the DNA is TGTGCCAGCAGCTTAGCAGGGGGCTCCTACAATGAGCAGTACTTC. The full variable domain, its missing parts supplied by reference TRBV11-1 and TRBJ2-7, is EAEVAQSPRYKITEKSQAVAFWCDPISGHATLYWYRQILGQGPELLVQFQDESVVDDSQLPKDRFSAERLKGVDSTLKIQPAELGDSAMYLCASSLAGGSYNEQYFGPGTRLTVT.

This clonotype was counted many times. The CDR3 spells CATSRPTSGRNTQYF. The CDR3 region has the DNA TGTGCCACCAGCAGGCCGACTAGCGGGAGGAATACGCAGTATTTT. The chain joins TRBV15 to TRBJ2-3, with 13 bases lining up with TRBD2. The ends lost 3 bases at V and 7 bases at J; junction bases unmatched: 4. This CDR3 is built from 15 residues. CDR1 is LNHNV and CDR2 is YYDKDF in the germline V gene (reference sequence).

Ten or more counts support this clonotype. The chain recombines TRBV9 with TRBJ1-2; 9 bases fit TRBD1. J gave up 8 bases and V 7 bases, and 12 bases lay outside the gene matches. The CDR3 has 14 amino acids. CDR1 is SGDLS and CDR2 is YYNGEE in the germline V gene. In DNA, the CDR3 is TGTGCCAGCGGGGACAGGGATGTGTTTGGAGGCTACACCTTC. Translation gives CASGDRDVFGGYTF.

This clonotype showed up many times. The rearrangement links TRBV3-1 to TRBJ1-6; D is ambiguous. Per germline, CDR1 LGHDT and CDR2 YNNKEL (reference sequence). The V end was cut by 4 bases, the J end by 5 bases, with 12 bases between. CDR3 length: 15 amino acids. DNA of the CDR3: TGTGCCAGCAGCCCTCGGGGTCAGAATAATTCACCCCTCCACTTT. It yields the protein CASSPRGQNNSPLHF.

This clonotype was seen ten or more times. CDR3 coding DNA: TGTGCCAGCAGTACGGCCTATGGCTACACCTTC. Protein: CASSTAYGYTF. V and J are TRBV28 and TRBJ1-2; D gene uncertain. This CDR3 is 11 amino acids long. CDR1 and CDR2 (germline): MDHEN, SYDVKM. V dropped 5 bases and J dropped 4 bases, with 5 bases sitting between them.

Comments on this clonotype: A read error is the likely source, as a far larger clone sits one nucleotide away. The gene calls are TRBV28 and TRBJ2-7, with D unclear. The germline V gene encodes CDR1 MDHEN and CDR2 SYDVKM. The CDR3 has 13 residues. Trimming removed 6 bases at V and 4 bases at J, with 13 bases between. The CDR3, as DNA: TGTGCCAGCAGCCAAGTAGGCTCTTACGAGCAGTACGTC. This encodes CASSQVGSYEQYV.

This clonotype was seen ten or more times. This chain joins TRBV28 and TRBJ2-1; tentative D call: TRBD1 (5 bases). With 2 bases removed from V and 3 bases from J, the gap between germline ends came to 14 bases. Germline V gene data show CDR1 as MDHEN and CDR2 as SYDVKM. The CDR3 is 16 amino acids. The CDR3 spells CASSLASDRLYNEQFF. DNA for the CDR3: TGTGCCAGCAGTTTAGCGTCCGACAGACTCTACAATGAGCAGTTCTTC.

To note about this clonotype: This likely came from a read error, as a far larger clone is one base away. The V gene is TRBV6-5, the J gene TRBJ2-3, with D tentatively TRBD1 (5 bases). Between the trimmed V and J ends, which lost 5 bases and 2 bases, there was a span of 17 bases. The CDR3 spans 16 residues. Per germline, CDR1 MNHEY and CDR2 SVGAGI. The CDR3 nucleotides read TGTGCCAGCAGTACCCGACAGTGGGCCTCCACAGATACGCAGTATTTT. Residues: CASSTRQWASTDTQYF.

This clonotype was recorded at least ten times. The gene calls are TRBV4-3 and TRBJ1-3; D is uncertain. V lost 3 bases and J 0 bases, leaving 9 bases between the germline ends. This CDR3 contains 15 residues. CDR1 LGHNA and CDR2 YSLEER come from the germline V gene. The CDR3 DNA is TGCGCCAGCAGCCATGACGCCATCTCTGGAAACACCATATATTTT. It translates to CASSHDAISGNTIYF.

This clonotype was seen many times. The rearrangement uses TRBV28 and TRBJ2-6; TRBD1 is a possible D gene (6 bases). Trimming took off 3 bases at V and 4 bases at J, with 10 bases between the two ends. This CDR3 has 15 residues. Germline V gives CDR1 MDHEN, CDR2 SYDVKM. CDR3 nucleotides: TGTGCCAGCAGTTTCCAGGGGACCGGGGCCAACGTCCTGACTTTC. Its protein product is CASSFQGTGANVLTF.

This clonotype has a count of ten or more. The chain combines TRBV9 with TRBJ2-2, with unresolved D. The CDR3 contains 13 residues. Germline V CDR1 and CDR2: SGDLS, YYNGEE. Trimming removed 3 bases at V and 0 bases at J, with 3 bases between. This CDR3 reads CASSAANTGELFF. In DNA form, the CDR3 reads TGTGCCAGCAGCGCGGCGAACACCGGGGAGCTGTTTTTT.

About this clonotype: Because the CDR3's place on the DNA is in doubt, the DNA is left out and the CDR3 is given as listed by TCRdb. The CDR3 here is CASSIYLCSTGGPGGEQYF. The chain uses TRBV13 and TRBJ2-7; the table calls TRBD1, which could not be checked here. Germline lookup yields CDR1 PRHDT and CDR2 FYEKMQ (reference sequence). With termini counted, the CDR3 has 19 amino acids.